This entry describes one TCR beta chain. Measured with immunoSEQ multiplex PCR; TCRdb has only the in-frame clones, and not every one. The sample consists of tens of thousands of clones, 80% to 90% of them appearing once. The record originates from a study of blood T cell repertoires in COVID-19. The CDR3 contains 16 residues. V lost 5 bases and J lost 0; bases outside the gene matches: 3. Germline CDR1 and CDR2: MNHEY and SMNVEV (reference sequence). The sequencing input was peripheral blood. The rearrangement links TRBV27 to TRBJ2-6; 8 nucleotides line up with TRBD1. The receptor was derived from a middle-aged man with active COVID-19. CDR3 loop: CASSHTGGSGANVLTF. As DNA, the CDR3 is TGTGCCAGCAGTCATACAGGGGGCTCTGGGGCCAACGTCCTGACTTTC.